This T cell receptor (beta chain) was recovered during a study of T-cell memory formation after mild COVID-19. General study findings and limits: Among clones peaking at day 37 in the second wave, SARS-CoV-2 specificity remained unconfirmed. Among CD4+ contracting clones, most were CM and EM, and CD8+ ones EMRA. Memory sampled before infection contained some responding clones, suggesting cross-reactive memory joined.

This clonotype has more than one count but fewer than ten. Its antigen is still unknown. With 5 bases clipped from V and 9 bases from J, the junction kept 7 bases outside the gene matches. Per germline, CDR1 DFQATT and CDR2 SNEGSKA (reference sequence). CDR3 length: 13 amino acids. A single record per CDR3 protein comes from TCRdb applying MiXCR to the 5' RACE reads. This sample has 200,000 to 300,000 distinct CDR3 sequences, with 15% found just once. Source material: PBMCs or a T cell subset sorted from them (not recorded which). The rearrangement uses TRBV20-1 and TRBJ1-6, with 7 positions matching TRBD1. The sequence came from an adult woman who had mild COVID-19 (a few samples of this study predate the infection). Cell type and time point are not known. CDR3 coding DNA: TGCAGTGCTGGTACAGGGGACGGTTCACCCCTCCACTTT. It is translated as CSAGTGDGSPLHF.